One sample yielded the 9 T cell receptor beta chains listed below, sequenced in a study of shared clonotypes between healthy human individuals. Clones were sequenced by immunoSEQ multiplex PCR, and TCRdb holds only the in-frame ones, with some missing. The data hold approximately 2.5 million clones, with roughly nine tenths observed a single time. Sample: naive CD4+ T cells sorted from blood. Subset denoted: CD45RA+ positively selected. All receptors derive from a man younger than 30 in good health.

V is TRBV9 and J is TRBJ2-1, with a tentative D call TRBD1 (7 bases). The CDR3 covers 15 residues. Germline V gives CDR1 SGDLS, CDR2 YYNGEE. Trimming took off 3 bases at V and 5 bases at J, with 15 bases between the two ends. The CDR3 reads CASSAGGRPDNEQFF. CDR3 nucleotide sequence: TGTGCCAGCAGCGCAGGGGGGAGACCAGACAATGAGCAGTTCTTC.

The chain is built from TRBV19 and TRBJ2-3, with D possibly matching TRBD1 (6 bases). Per germline, CDR1 LNHDA and CDR2 SQIVND (reference sequence). V was pared by 5 bases and J by 1 base, with 13 bases between. The CDR3 is made up of 15 amino acids. CDR3 coding DNA: TGTGCCAGTAGTTCCCCCCCAGGGGGCACAGATACGCAGTATTTT. Protein: CASSSPPGGTDTQYF.

The V call is TRBV11-3, the J call TRBJ2-2; 13 positions agree with TRBD2. The length of the CDR3 is 17 residues. V lost 5 bases, J lost 2 bases, and 5 bases stayed unmatched. CDR1 and CDR2 (germline): SGHNT, YENEEA. The CDR3 is CASSARLAGGNTGELFF. CDR3 coding DNA: TGTGCCAGCAGCGCCCGACTAGCGGGGGGAAACACCGGGGAGCTGTTTTTT.

The V call is TRBV5-4, the J call TRBJ1-4; D gene uncertain. The CDR3 runs to 13 residues. Trimming stripped 4 bases from V and 8 bases from J, with 12 bases between. The germline V gene encodes CDR1 SGHNT and CDR2 YYREEE (reference sequence). CDR3 sequence reads: CASSERGAEKLFF. The CDR3 DNA follows: TGTGCCAGCAGCGAGAGAGGTGCGGAAAAACTGTTTTTT.

With regard to this clone: The same CDR3 is also encoded by other DNA sequences in this sample. The CDR3 protein is CASSPGVRDQPQHF. CDR3 sequence (DNA): TGTGCCAGCTCACCAGGGGTTCGGGATCAGCCCCAGCATTTT. The chain couples TRBV18 to TRBJ1-5; no clear D gene. The CDR3 extends over 14 amino acids. Trimming cost V 2 bases and J 5 bases, with 10 bases left between them. The germline V gene encodes CDR1 KGHSH and CDR2 LQKENI.

This chain uses TRBV19 with TRBJ2-3; 8 nucleotides agree with TRBD2. There are 16 residues in the CDR3. V was pared by 5 bases and J by 1 base, with 8 bases of the junction left unmatched. CDR1 is LNHDA, CDR2 SQIVND, per germline (reference sequence). The CDR3 loop is CASSPTAGARTDTQYF. The DNA for the CDR3 is TGTGCCAGTAGTCCGACAGCGGGGGCCCGCACAGATACGCAGTATTTT.

In regard to this clone: Other DNA sequences in the same sample also yield this CDR3. The V call is TRBV2, the J call TRBJ2-7; no reliable D call. Trimming pared 5 bases from V and 2 bases from J, leaving 7 bases between. This CDR3 spans 12 amino acids. Germline V gene lookup returns CDR1 SNHLY and CDR2 FYNNEI. CDR3 coding DNA: TGTGCCAGCAGTCGGACGGCCTACGAGCAGTACTTC. Translating it yields CASSRTAYEQYF.

The table lists this clone with a count of one. This specimen includes other DNA sequences encoding the same CDR3. The rearrangement joins TRBV10-3 to TRBJ2-1; a weak D match, TRBD2 (6 bases). CDR1 and CDR2 from the germline V gene are ENHRY and SYGVKD. V dropped 6 bases and J dropped 2 bases, with 8 bases sitting between them. This CDR3 has 13 residues. The CDR3 region is CAISGTPYNEQFF. CDR3 bases: TGTGCCATCAGCGGGACTCCCTACAATGAGCAGTTCTTC.

This chain joins TRBV5-1 and TRBJ1-2, with D perhaps TRBD1 (5 bases). CDR1 and CDR2 from the germline V gene are SGHRS and YFSETQ. V lost 3 bases and J lost 8, with 17 bases in between. This CDR3 spans 14 amino acids. CDR3 nucleotides: TGCGCCAGCAGCTCTGGGACCGCCCCGGGGGGCTACACCTTC. Translating it yields CASSSGTAPGGYTF.